The rows below give T cell receptor beta chains drawn from one sample of a study of regulatory dendritic cells for organ transplantation. Assay used: immunoSEQ multiplex PCR; TCRdb lists only in-frame clones, some missing. The table shows roughly 30,000 clones, with more than 70% occurring only once. Input material: naive CD8+ T cells from blood. The receptors come from a human donor in good health. CDR3s include the opening cysteine and the closing phenylalanine or tryptophan. A D gene is named only where the DNA matches it firmly. Some rows have no size entry. The others give once, few or many, or a class for an expanded clone.

clone_size j_call d_call v_call cdr3_aa cdr3_nt
NA TRBJ2-3 TRBD1 TRBV4-3 CASSLDRARPQYF TGCGCCAGCAGCCTTGACAGGGCCCGTCCCCAGTATTTT
NA TRBJ2-3 NA TRBV9 CASSVEHSTDTQYF TGTGCCAGCAGCGTAGAGCACTCCACAGATACGCAGTATTTT
NA TRBJ2-1 TRBD1 TRBV9 CASSVGSGQGADNEQFF TGTGCCAGCAGCGTAGGATCCGGACAGGGGGCGGACAATGAGCAGTTCTTC
NA TRBJ2-7 TRBD1 TRBV5-8 CASSSRDSSYEQYF TGTGCCAGCAGCTCCCGGGACAGCTCCTACGAGCAGTACTTC
NA TRBJ1-5 NA TRBV19 CASSGGFNSNQPQHF TGTGCCAGTAGTGGCGGGTTTAATAGCAATCAGCCCCAGCATTTT
NA TRBJ2-5 NA TRBV7-6 CASSNDAGQETQYF TGTGCCAGCAGTAACGATGCGGGCCAAGAGACCCAGTACTTC
NA TRBJ1-6 NA TRBV7-2 CASSLNLEASPLHF TGTGCCAGCAGCTTAAATCTGGAGGCTTCACCCCTCCACTTT
NA TRBJ2-1 TRBD2 TRBV11-2 CASSLGSGGDDVFF TGTGCCAGCAGCTTAGGGAGCGGGGGGGATGATGTGTTCTTC
NA TRBJ2-5 TRBD2 TRBV19 CASSPIWSGGAWETQYF TGTGCCAGTAGTCCGATTTGGAGCGGGGGGGCTTGGGAGACCCAGTACTTC
few TRBJ2-7 NA TRBV16 CASGPTFYEQYF TGTGCCAGCGGTCCGACATTCTACGAGCAGTACTTC
NA TRBJ1-6 TRBD1 TRBV7-9 CASSLVTGDSPLHF TGTGCCAGCAGCTTAGTGACAGGGGATTCACCCCTCCACTTT
NA TRBJ2-2 NA TRBV5-4 CASSLGQGTELFF TGTGCCAGCAGCTTGGGTCAGGGAACGGAACTGTTTTTT
NA TRBJ1-2 NA TRBV29-1 CSVERQEYGYTF TGCAGCGTTGAAAGGCAGGAATATGGCTACACCTTC
NA TRBJ1-5 TRBD1 TRBV2 CASSEEGAGNQPQHF TGTGCCAGCAGTGAAGAGGGGGCAGGGAATCAGCCCCAGCATTTT
NA TRBJ2-1 NA TRBV2 CATDIAYNEQFF TGTGCCACTGACATAGCCTACAATGAGCAGTTCTTC
NA TRBJ2-5 NA TRBV18 CASSPGATRVGETQYF TGTGCCAGCTCACCAGGGGCAACCAGGGTCGGCGAGACCCAGTACTTC
NA TRBJ2-3 TRBD2 TRBV7-9 CASSLGSGGPTDTQYF TGTGCCAGCAGCTTAGGGAGCGGGGGGCCCACAGATACGCAGTATTTT
NA TRBJ2-7 NA TRBV5-6 CASSLEARGSYEQYF TGTGCCAGCAGCTTAGAGGCCAGGGGTTCTTACGAGCAGTACTTC
NA TRBJ1-3 NA TRBV19 CASIRVIEIF TGTGCCAGTATCAGGGTTATTGAAATTTTT
NA TRBJ2-7 TRBD2 TRBV4-1 CASSQGLAGGREQYF TGCGCCAGCAGCCAGGGGCTAGCGGGGGGGCGGGAGCAGTACTTC
NA TRBJ2-7 NA TRBV6-5 CASSPGGGGYEQYF TGTGCCAGCAGTCCAGGGGGAGGTGGCTACGAGCAGTACTTC
NA TRBJ2-1 NA TRBV4-1 CASSQDGGAEQFF TGCGCCAGCAGCCAAGATGGAGGGGCTGAGCAGTTCTTC
NA TRBJ2-1 TRBD1 TRBV5-6 CASSQGQGTYNEQFF TGTGCCAGCAGCCAGGGACAGGGGACCTACAATGAGCAGTTCTTC
NA TRBJ2-5 TRBD2 TRBV27 CASSSSGSFQETQYF TGTGCCAGCAGCTCTAGCGGCAGTTTCCAAGAGACCCAGTACTTC
NA TRBJ2-1 TRBD2 TRBV9 CASSVGGTSGNNEQFF TGTGCCAGCAGCGTAGGCGGGACTAGCGGAAACAATGAGCAGTTCTTC